The clone carrying this T cell receptor (beta chain) was recorded many times. The sample comes from a study of CD8+CD57+ T cells in acquired aplastic anemia. Using genomic DNA as the template, TCR beta VDJ and CDR3 profiling was carried out. TCRdb reanalysed the reads using MiXCR and keeps one entry per CDR3 protein. The sample shows approximately 190,000 distinct CDR3 sequences, more than 45% of them seen only once. For sequencing, patients were chosen who had shown expansion of CD8+CD57+ cells by flow cytometry. This CDR3 is 14 amino acids long. V shed 3 bases, J shed 3 bases, and the junction held 5 bases outside the gene matches. In germline, CDR1 is SGHKS, CDR2 YYEKEE (reference sequence).

This sequence was found in a human donor with aplastic anemia. The sequenced sample was sorted CD4+, CD8+, or CD8+CD57+ T cells (not recorded which) from PBMCs. The chain links TRBV5-5 to TRBJ1-1; 7 bases map to TRBD1. The CDR3 nucleotides are TGTGCCAGCAGCTACAACAGGGGCGACACTGAAGCTTTCTTT. It yields the protein CASSYNRGDTEAFF.